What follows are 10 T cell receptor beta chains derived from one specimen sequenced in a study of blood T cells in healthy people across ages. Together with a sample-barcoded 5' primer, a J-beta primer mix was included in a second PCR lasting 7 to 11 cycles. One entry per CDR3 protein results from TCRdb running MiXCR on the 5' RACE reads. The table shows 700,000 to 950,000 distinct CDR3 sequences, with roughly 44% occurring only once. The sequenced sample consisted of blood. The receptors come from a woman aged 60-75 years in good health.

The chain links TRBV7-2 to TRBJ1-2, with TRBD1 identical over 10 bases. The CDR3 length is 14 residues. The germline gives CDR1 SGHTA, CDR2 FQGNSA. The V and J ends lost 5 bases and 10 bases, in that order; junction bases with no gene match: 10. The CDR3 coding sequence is TGTGCCAGCAGCCCTGGACAGGGGGTGAAGGACTACACCTTC. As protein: CASSPGQGVKDYTF.

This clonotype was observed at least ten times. CDR3 sequence: CASTPSELSAEQFF. The CDR3 DNA reads as TGTGCCAGCACCCCGTCAGAGTTATCTGCTGAGCAGTTCTTC. This chain links TRBV3-1 with TRBJ2-1; D ambiguous. CDR1 and CDR2 from the germline V gene are LGHDT and YNNKEL (reference sequence). Trimming took 7 bases from V and 9 from J, leaving 19 bases between them. The length of the CDR3 is 14 residues.

The CDR3 DNA follows: TGTGCCAGCAGCTTCGCGACTAGCGGGGCAGGGGAGCAGTACTTC. Its translation: CASSFATSGAGEQYF. This sequence joins TRBV7-8 and TRBJ2-7, with 11 bases fitting TRBD2. Trimming at V came to 3 bases and at J to 7 bases, leaving 8 bases not matched to a gene. The germline CDR1 and CDR2 sequences are SGHVS and FQNEAQ. There are 15 residues in the CDR3.

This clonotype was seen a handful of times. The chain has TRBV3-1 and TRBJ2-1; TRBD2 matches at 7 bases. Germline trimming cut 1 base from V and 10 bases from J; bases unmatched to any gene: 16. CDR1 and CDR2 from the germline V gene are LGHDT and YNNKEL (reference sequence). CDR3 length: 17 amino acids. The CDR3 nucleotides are TGTGCCAGCAGCCAAGCCCGCAGCGGGACCTCGGCCAGGGAGCAGTTCTTC. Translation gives CASSQARSGTSAREQFF.

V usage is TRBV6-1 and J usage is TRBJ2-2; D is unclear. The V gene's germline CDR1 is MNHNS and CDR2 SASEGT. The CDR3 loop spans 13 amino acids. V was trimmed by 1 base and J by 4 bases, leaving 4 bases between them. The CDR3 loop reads CASSEVGTGELFF. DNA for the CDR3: TGTGCCAGCAGTGAAGTAGGCACCGGGGAGCTGTTTTTT.

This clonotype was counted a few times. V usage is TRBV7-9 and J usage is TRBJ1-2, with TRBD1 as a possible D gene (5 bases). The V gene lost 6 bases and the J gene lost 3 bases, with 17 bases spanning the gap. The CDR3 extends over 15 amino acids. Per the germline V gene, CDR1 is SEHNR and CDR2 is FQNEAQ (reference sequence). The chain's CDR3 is CASSSPGKSDYGYTF. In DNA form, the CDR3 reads TGTGCCAGCAGTTCCCCAGGGAAAAGTGACTATGGCTACACCTTC.

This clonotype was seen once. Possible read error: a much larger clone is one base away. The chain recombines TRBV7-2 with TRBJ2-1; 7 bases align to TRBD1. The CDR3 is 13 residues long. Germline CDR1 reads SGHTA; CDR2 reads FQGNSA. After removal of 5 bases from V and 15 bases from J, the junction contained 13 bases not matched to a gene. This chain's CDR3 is CASSVRRDSNAFF. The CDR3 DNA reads TGTGCCAGCAGCGTACGTCGGGACAGCAACGCGTTCTTC.

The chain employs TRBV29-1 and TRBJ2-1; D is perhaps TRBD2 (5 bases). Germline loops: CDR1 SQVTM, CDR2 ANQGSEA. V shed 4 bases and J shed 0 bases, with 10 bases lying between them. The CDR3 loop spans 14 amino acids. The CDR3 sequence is CSVVGVASYNEQFF. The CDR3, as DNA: TGCAGCGTTGTCGGGGTTGCCTCCTACAATGAGCAGTTCTTC.

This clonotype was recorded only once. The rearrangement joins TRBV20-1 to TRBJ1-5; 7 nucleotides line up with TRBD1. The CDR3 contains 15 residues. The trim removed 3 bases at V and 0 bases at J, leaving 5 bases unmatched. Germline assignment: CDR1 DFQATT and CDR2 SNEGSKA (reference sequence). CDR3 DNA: TGCAGTGCTAGGGACAGGAGAAATAGCAATCAGCCCCAGCATTTT. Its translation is CSARDRRNSNQPQHF.

The DNA for the CDR3 is TGTGCCAGCAGCTTAGCGCGGGCGGGGGCCTACAATGAGCAGTTCTTC. Protein: CASSLARAGAYNEQFF. This chain links TRBV7-2 with TRBJ2-1; 7 nucleotides line up with TRBD2. Germline V lookup: CDR1 SGHTA, CDR2 FQGNSA. Losses at the gene ends were 0 bases for V and 2 bases for J; bases not matched to a gene: 4. The CDR3 consists of 16 residues.